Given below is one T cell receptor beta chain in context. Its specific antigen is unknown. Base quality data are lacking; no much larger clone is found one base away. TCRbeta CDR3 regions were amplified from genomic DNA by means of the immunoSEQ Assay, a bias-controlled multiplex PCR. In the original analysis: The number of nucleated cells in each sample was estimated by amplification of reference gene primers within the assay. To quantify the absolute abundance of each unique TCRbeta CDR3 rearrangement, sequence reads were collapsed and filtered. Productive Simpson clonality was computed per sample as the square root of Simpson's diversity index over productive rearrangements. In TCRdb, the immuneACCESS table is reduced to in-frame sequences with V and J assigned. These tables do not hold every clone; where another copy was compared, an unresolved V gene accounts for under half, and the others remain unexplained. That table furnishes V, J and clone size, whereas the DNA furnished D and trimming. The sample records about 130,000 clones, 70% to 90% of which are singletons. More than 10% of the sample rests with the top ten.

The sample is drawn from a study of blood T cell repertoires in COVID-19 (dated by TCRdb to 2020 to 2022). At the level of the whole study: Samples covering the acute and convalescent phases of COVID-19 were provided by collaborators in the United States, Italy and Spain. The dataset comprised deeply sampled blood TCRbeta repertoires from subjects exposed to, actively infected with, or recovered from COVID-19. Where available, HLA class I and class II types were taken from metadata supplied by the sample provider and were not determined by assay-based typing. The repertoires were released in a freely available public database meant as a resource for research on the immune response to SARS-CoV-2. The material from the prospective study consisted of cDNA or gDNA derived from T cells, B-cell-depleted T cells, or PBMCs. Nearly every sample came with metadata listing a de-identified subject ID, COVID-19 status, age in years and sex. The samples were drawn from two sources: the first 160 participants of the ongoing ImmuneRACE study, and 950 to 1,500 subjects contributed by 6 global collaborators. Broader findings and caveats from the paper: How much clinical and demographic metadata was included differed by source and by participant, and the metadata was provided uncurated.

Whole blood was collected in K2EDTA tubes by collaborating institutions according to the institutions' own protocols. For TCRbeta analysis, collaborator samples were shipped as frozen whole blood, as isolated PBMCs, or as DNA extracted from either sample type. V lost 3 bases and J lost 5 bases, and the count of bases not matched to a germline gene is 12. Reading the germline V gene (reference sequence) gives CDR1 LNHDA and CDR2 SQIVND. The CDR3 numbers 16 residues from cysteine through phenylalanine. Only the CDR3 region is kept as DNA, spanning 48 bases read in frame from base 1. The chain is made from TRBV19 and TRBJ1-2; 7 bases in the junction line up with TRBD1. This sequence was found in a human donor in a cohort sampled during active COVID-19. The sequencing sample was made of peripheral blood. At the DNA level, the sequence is TGTGCCAGTAGTATTTCCCTAAGGGGGCGCGGGTATGGCTACACCTTC. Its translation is CASSISLRGRGYGYTF.